This T cell receptor beta chain was sequenced during a study of shared clonotypes between healthy human individuals. Profiled with immunoSEQ multiplex PCR; TCRdb holds only in-frame clones, not every one. Of hundreds of thousands of clones in the sample, 72% were seen once. This CDR3 comprises 15 residues. Trimming left V 2 bases short and J 0 bases short, with 7 bases between. Per germline, CDR1 LNHNV and CDR2 YYDKDF (reference sequence). The sequence was obtained from a woman in her twenties or thirties in good health. The specimen was memory CD4+ T cells sorted from blood. Specified subset: CD45RA-negative fraction. The chain combines TRBV15 with TRBJ2-2; D is undetermined. The CDR3 DNA reads TGTGCCACCAGCAGAAAGCAAGCGAACACCGGGGAGCTGTTTTTT. As protein: CATSRKQANTGELFF.